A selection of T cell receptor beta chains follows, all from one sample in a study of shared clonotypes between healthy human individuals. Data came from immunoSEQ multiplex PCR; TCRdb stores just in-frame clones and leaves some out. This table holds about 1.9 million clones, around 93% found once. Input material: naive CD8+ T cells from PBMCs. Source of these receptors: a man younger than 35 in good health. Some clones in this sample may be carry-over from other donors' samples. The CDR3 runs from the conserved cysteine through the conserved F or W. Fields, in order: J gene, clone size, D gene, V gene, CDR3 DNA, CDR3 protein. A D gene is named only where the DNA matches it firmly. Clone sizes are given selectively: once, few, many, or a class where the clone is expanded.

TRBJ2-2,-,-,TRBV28,TGTGCCAGCAGAACGATTTTGGGACAGACGGGAGTAGGCACCGGGGAGCTGTTTTTT,CASRTILGQTGVGTGELFF
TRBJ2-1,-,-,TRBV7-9,TGTGCCAGCAGCTTGATAGCGGACCACAATGAGCAGTTCTTC,CASSLIADHNEQFF
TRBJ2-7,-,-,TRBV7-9,TGTGCCAGCAGCAGGCCTTCCCGGGACGCGAACTCCTACGAGCAGTACTTC,CASSRPSRDANSYEQYF
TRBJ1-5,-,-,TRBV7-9,TGTGCCAGCAGCCTTGACCTTGCGGGGGTGGAGCAGCCCCAGCATTTT,CASSLDLAGVEQPQHF
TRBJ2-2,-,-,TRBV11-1,TGTGCCAGCAGCTTAGGCCTCACCGGGGAGCTGTTTTTT,CASSLGLTGELFF
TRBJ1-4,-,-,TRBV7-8,TGTGCCAGCAGCTACCGGACAGCCTTTAATGAAAAACTGTTTTTT,CASSYRTAFNEKLFF
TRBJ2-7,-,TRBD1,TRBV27,TGTGCCAGCCAACAGGGGGGCGAGCAGTACTTC,CASQQGGEQYF
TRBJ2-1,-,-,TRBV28,TGTGCCAGCAGCCCGGGGTCTTTTTCCAGCTCCTACAATGAGCAGTTCTTC,CASSPGSFSSSYNEQFF
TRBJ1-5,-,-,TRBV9,TGTGCCAGCAGCGCTGACTGGGGCAATCAGCCCCAGCATTTT,CASSADWGNQPQHF
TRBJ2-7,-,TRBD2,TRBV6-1,TGTGCCAGCAGTTGGACTAGCGGGCTTTACGAGCAGTACTTC,CASSWTSGLYEQYF
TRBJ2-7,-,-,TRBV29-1,TGCAGCGTGGGGGGAAGAGAGCGTTACGAGCAGTACTTC,CSVGGRERYEQYF
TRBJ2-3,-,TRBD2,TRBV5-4,TGTGCCAGCAGCACCCTTGGTAGCGGGGCCACAGATACGCAGTATTTT,CASSTLGSGATDTQYF
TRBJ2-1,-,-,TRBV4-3,TGCGCCAGCAGCCGGACCTCCTGGGACGGACTTAACAATGAGCAGTTCTTC,CASSRTSWDGLNNEQFF
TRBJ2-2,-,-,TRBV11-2,TGTGCCAGCAGCTCGTCACGGGCAGGACCGAACACCGGGGAGCTGTTTTTT,CASSSSRAGPNTGELFF
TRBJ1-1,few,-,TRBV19,TGTGCCAGTAGACAGGGATACACTGAAGCTTTCTTT,CASRQGYTEAFF
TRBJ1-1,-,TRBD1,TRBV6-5,TGTGCCAGCAGATCCTCCAGGGGGCCCACCACTGAAGCTTTCTTT,CASRSSRGPTTEAFF
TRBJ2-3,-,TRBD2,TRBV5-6,TGTGCCAGCACCGGGGGGTATACGCAGTATTTT,CASTGGYTQYF
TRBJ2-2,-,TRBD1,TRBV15,TGTGCCACCAGCCTAAGACAGGGTGGCACCGGGGAGCTGTTTTTT,CATSLRQGGTGELFF
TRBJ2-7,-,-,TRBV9,TGTGCCAGCAGCGTATTTGGGATCGACGAGCAGTACTTC,CASSVFGIDEQYF